A single sample gave rise to the 14 T cell receptor beta chains below, sequenced in a study of T cells in localized non-small cell lung cancer. Sequencing was performed with immunoSEQ multiplex PCR; in TCRdb, only in-frame clones are kept and a portion is missing. Here the sample spans roughly 72,000 clones, roughly nine tenths being singletons. The specimen was peripheral blood, collected before any cancer treatment. These receptors came from a male donor aged 60 or over with stage III squamous cell lung carcinoma.

The chain carries TRBV6-6 and TRBJ2-3; D might be TRBD2 (5 bases). This CDR3 spans 15 amino acids. The germline V gene has CDR1 MNHNY and CDR2 SVGAGI (reference sequence). Trimming took 0 bases from V and 2 from J, leaving 9 bases between them. In DNA form, the CDR3 reads TGTGCCAGCAGTTACTCAGGAGCGGTCACAGATACGCAGTATTTT. Translating it yields CASSYSGAVTDTQYF.

This clone was counted once. The rearrangement links TRBV6-6 to TRBJ2-7; D unresolved. This CDR3 is built from 14 residues. Deletions cut 0 bases from V and 3 bases from J, with 9 bases between. Germline V gives CDR1 MNHNY, CDR2 SVGAGI (reference sequence). The CDR3 sequence: CASSYSYSFYEQYV. CDR3 DNA: TGTGCCAGCAGTTACTCCTACAGCTTCTACGAGCAGTACGTC.

The J gene is TRBJ2-7, the V gene TRBV6-1; the match to TRBD1 covers 7 bases. V shed 5 bases and J 3 bases; nucleotides not matched to a gene: 4. The CDR3 extends over 13 amino acids. Germline V CDR1 and CDR2: MNHNS, SASEGT. The CDR3 protein is CASSPDRVYEQYV. The CDR3 DNA reads as TGTGCCAGCAGTCCCGACAGGGTCTACGAGCAGTACGTC.

This chain joins TRBV19 and TRBJ2-3; maybe TRBD2 (7 bases). The CDR3 spans 15 residues. From germline, CDR1 is LNHDA and CDR2 SQIVND (reference sequence). V was cut by 5 bases and J by 5 bases, with 17 bases left in between. This chain's CDR3 is CASSQGAGGQDTQYF. The CDR3 nucleotides read TGTGCCAGTAGTCAAGGCGCCGGGGGGCAAGATACGCAGTATTTT.

V is TRBV18 and J is TRBJ2-7; 7 bases are shared with TRBD1. In germline, CDR1 is KGHSH, CDR2 LQKENI. The CDR3 runs to 13 residues. The ends lost 4 bases at V and 2 bases at J; junction bases unmatched: 2. CDR3 bases: TGTGCCAGCTCACGAGGACAGGCCTACGAGCAGTACTTC. Translation gives CASSRGQAYEQYF.

The chain is built from TRBV7-2 and TRBJ2-7, with 13 bases lining up with TRBD2. CDR1 and CDR2 from the germline V gene are SGHTA and FQGNSA. The V and J ends lost 4 bases and 2 bases, in that order; junction bases with no gene match: 2. The CDR3 loop spans 15 amino acids. The CDR3: CASSSLAGGAYEQYF. The CDR3 nucleotides are TGTGCCAGCAGCTCACTAGCGGGGGGGGCCTACGAGCAGTACTTC.

This clone showed up just a few times. The chain links TRBV7-2 to TRBJ2-7; D remains ambiguous. Per germline, CDR1 SGHTA and CDR2 FQGNSA. Trimming took 5 bases from V and 3 from J, leaving 14 bases between them. The CDR3 contains 14 residues. CDR3 loop: CASSQTRTHYEQYF. In DNA, the CDR3 is TGTGCCAGCAGCCAGACCCGGACGCACTACGAGCAGTACTTC. The whole variable domain, filled in from reference TRBV7-2 and TRBJ2-7, reads GAGVSQSPSNKVTEKGKDVELRCDPISGHTALYWYRQSLGQGLEFLIYFQGNSAPDKSGLPSDRFSAERTGGSVSTLTIQRTQQEDSAVYLCASSQTRTHYEQYFGPGTRLTVT.

This rearrangement joins TRBV5-1 to TRBJ2-3; 9 bases match TRBD2. The CDR3 is 15 residues long. CDR1 and CDR2 from the germline V gene are SGHRS and YFSETQ. Losses at the gene ends were 4 bases for V and 5 bases for J; bases not matched to a gene: 8. CDR3 residues: CASSQDNSGGDTQYF. The CDR3 nucleotides read TGCGCCAGCAGCCAAGATAATAGCGGGGGAGATACGCAGTATTTT.

V is TRBV9 and J is TRBJ2-1; TRBD2 might be the D (5 bases). Trimming left V 0 bases short and J 5 bases short, with 6 bases between. The CDR3 is made up of 13 amino acids. Germline assignment: CDR1 SGDLS and CDR2 YYNGEE. As DNA, the CDR3 is TGTGCCAGCAGCGTAGGAGGGAACAATGAGCAGTTCTTC. It translates to CASSVGGNNEQFF.

This clone occurred once. The chain couples TRBV6-5 to TRBJ1-3; TRBD1 might be the D (6 bases). This CDR3 is built from 15 residues. Germline V gene lookup returns CDR1 MNHEY and CDR2 SVGAGI. The V end lost 6 bases, the J end lost 0 bases, and 12 bases lay between the germline ends. The CDR3 protein is CASRTGYHSGNTIYF. CDR3 DNA: TGTGCCAGCAGAACAGGGTACCACTCTGGAAACACCATATATTTT.

V is TRBV5-5 and J is TRBJ2-1; 7 bases fit TRBD1. CDR1 SGHKS and CDR2 YYEKEE come from the germline V gene (reference sequence). The CDR3 covers 18 residues. V was pared by 0 bases and J by 0 bases, with 9 bases of the junction left unmatched. CDR3 in amino acids: CASSLVFQGDISYNEQFF. As DNA, the CDR3 is TGTGCCAGCAGCTTGGTATTCCAGGGGGACATCTCCTACAATGAGCAGTTCTTC.

The table lists this clone with a few counts. CDR3 coding DNA: TGTGCCAGCAGCTTTCGACCGCGAGGATCGAACACTGAAGCTTTCTTT. Translating gives CASSFRPRGSNTEAFF. This sequence joins TRBV7-6 and TRBJ1-1; D is ambiguous. V lost 3 bases and J lost 1, with 15 bases in between. The CDR3 is 16 residues long. Germline V gene data show CDR1 as SGHVS and CDR2 as FNYEAQ.

CDR3 in amino acids: CASSLTGRATEAFF. The CDR3 nucleotides are TGTGCCAGCAGCCTGACAGGGAGGGCCACTGAAGCTTTCTTT. The chain uses TRBV7-8 and TRBJ1-1, with TRBD1 matching over 7 bases. The V and J ends lost 5 bases and 4 bases, in that order; junction bases with no gene match: 7. The CDR3 totals 14 residues. Germline loops: CDR1 SGHVS, CDR2 FQNEAQ.

The chain is built from TRBV27 and TRBJ2-5; 14 nucleotides match TRBD2. Germline CDR1 and CDR2: MNHEY and SMNVEV (reference sequence). V lost 4 bases and J lost 5; bases outside the gene matches: 12. This CDR3 comprises 18 residues. The CDR3 sequence is CASSSGTSGGSWRETQYF. CDR3 sequence (DNA): TGTGCCAGCAGTTCCGGGACTAGCGGGGGCTCGTGGAGGGAGACCCAGTACTTC.